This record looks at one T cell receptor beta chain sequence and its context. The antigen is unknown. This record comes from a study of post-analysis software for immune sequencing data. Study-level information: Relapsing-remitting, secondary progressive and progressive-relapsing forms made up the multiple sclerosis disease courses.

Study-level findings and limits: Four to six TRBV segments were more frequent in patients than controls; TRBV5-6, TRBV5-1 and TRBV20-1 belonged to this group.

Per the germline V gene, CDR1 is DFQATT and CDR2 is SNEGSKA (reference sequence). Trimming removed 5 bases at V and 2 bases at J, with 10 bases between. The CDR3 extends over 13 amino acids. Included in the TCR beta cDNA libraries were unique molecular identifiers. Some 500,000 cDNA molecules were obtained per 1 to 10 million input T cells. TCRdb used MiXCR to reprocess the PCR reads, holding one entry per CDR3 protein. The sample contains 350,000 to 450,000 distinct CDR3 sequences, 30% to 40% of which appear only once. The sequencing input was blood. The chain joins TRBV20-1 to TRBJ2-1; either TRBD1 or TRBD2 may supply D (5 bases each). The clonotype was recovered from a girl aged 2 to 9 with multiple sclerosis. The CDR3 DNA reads TGCAGTGCTCGGGACGGGCCCTACAATGAGCAGTTCTTC. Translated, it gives CSARDGPYNEQFF.